The present entry profiles one T cell receptor (beta chain) with its context. Its antigen is unknown. The germline V gene has CDR1 SGHRS and CDR2 YFSETQ. Trimming removed 2 bases at V and 1 base at J, with 6 bases between. The CDR3 is 13 residues long. The entry originates in a study of shared clonotypes between healthy human individuals. Study-wide background: Each donor contributed plates that comprised three CD4 naive, three CD4 memory, two CD8 naive and one CD8 memory.

General study findings and limits: A generally larger estimated richness was seen in naive subsets than in memory subsets. The naive CD4 repertoires of a handful of donors were compared, and around 5% of clonotypes were shared.

Healthy adults negative for HIV, lacking recent acute infections or vaccinations, served as donors. Sequenced by immunoSEQ multiplex PCR; TCRdb stores in-frame clones only, minus some. The table includes 650,000 to 750,000 clones, about three quarters detected once. Sequenced material: memory CD4+ T cells sorted from blood. Sample subset: CD45RA-negative fraction. The origin of this receptor is a woman younger than 45 in good health. The V and J genes are TRBV5-1 and TRBJ1-1; D gene uncertain. The CDR3 DNA sequence: TGCGCCAGCAGCTTTCCGGAGAACACTGAAGCTTTCTTT. Translation gives CASSFPENTEAFF. The full variable domain, in which reference TRBV5-1 and TRBJ1-1 provide the parts outside the CDR3, is KAGVTQTPRYLIKTRGQQVTLSCSPISGHRSVSWYQQTPGQGLQFLFEYFSETQRNKGNFPGRFSGRQFSNSRSEMNVSTLELGDSALYLCASSFPENTEAFFGQGTRLTVV.